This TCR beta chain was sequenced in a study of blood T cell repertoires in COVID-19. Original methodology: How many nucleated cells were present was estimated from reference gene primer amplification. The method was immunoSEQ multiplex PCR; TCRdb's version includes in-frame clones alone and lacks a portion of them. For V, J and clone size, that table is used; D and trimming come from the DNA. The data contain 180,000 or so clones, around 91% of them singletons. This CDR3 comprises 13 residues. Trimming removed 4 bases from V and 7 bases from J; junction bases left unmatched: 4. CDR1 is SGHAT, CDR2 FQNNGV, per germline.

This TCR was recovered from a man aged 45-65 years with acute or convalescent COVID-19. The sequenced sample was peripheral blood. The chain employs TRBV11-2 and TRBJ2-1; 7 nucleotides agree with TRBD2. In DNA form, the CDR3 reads TGTGCCAGCAGCTGGGGTAGCGGGAATGAGCAGTTCTTC. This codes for CASSWGSGNEQFF.